A single sample gave rise to the 24 T cell receptor beta chains below, sequenced in a study of T cell changes during pregnancy in multiple sclerosis. Only in-frame clones appear in the TCRdb table, and some are missing; sequencing was by immunoSEQ multiplex PCR. The sample holds tens of thousands of clones; around 85% are singletons and the top ten take 15% to 18%. Specimen: CD8+ T cells from peripheral blood mononuclear cells, collected in the first trimester of pregnancy. These TCRs come from a female donor in good health, enrolled as a control in a pregnancy study.

The rearrangement joins TRBV19 to TRBJ2-2, with a possible D match to TRBD1 (5 bases). CDR1 and CDR2 from the germline V gene are LNHDA and SQIVND (reference sequence). The CDR3 totals 14 residues. V lost 7 bases and J 2 bases, leaving 11 bases between the germline ends. The CDR3 DNA is TGTGCCAGTAATCAGGGCCCAAACACCGGGGAGCTGTTTTTT. Translation: CASNQGPNTGELFF.

The table lists this clone with a count of one. The chain recombines TRBV6-4 with TRBJ1-5; perhaps TRBD1 as D (5 bases). Trimming shortened V by 4 bases and J by 3 bases, and 7 bases separated the two germline ends. The CDR3 has 13 residues. Germline V gene sequence: CDR1 MRHNA, CDR2 SNTAGT. In DNA form, the CDR3 reads TGTGCCAGCAGTGCGGACAACAATCAGCCCCAGCATTTT. Translating gives CASSADNNQPQHF.

The V gene is TRBV29-1, the J gene TRBJ2-1, with 13 bases aligning to TRBD2. CDR3 length equals 17 residues. From germline, CDR1 is SQVTM and CDR2 ANQGSEA. V shed 3 bases, J shed 0 bases, and the junction held 5 bases outside the gene matches. The DNA for the CDR3 is TGCAGCGTTGAGGGACTAGCGGGGACCCACTCCTACAATGAGCAGTTCTTC. Translated: CSVEGLAGTHSYNEQFF.

CDR3 nucleotides: TGTGCCAGCAGTGAGCTAGCGGGAGGCCTAGAGACCCAGTACTTC. It specifies CASSELAGGLETQYF. The chain has TRBV6-1 and TRBJ2-5; 11 bases are shared with TRBD2. This CDR3 has 15 amino acids. Germline V lookup: CDR1 MNHNS, CDR2 SASEGT. Germline trimming cut 3 bases from V and 4 bases from J; bases unmatched to any gene: 4.

The chain combines TRBV2 with TRBJ2-1; 8 nucleotides align to TRBD1. The V gene end was trimmed by 4 bases and the J gene end by 6 bases; junction bases not matched to a gene: 17. CDR1 and CDR2 (germline): SNHLY, FYNNEI. The CDR3 contains 18 residues. The CDR3 nucleotides read TGTGCCAGCAGTGTCCTTCAGGGTAGGACAGGGATATCCAATGAGCAGTTCTTC. Translated, it gives CASSVLQGRTGISNEQFF.

The chain recombines TRBV5-6 with TRBJ2-7; 11 nucleotides align to TRBD1. CDR3 length equals 17 residues. CDR1 is SGHDT, CDR2 YYEEEE, per germline. Trimming cost V 5 bases and J 5 bases; bases outside gene matches: 15. CDR3 residues: CASRGQGARFFSHEQYF. Written as DNA, the CDR3 is TGTGCCAGCAGAGGACAGGGGGCGCGGTTTTTCTCTCACGAGCAGTACTTC.

The chain joins TRBV6-5 to TRBJ1-6; perhaps TRBD1 as D (5 bases). The CDR3 has 12 amino acids. V lost 7 bases to trimming and J lost 14 bases, with 15 bases between them. The germline V gene has CDR1 MNHEY and CDR2 SVGAGI. CDR3 amino acids: CASKGYGAALHF. In DNA form, the CDR3 reads TGTGCCAGCAAAGGTTATGGGGCGGCCCTCCACTTT.

The J gene is TRBJ2-3, the V gene TRBV6-4; D is perhaps TRBD2 (6 bases). V was cut by 3 bases and J by 5 bases, with 12 bases left in between. The CDR3 spans 14 residues. Looked up from germline, CDR1 is MRHNA and CDR2 is SNTAGT. CDR3 nucleotides: TGTGCCAGCAGTGAAAGGGGCGGGGAAGATACGCAGTATTTT. Protein: CASSERGGEDTQYF.

The chain employs TRBV15 and TRBJ1-1; D is perhaps TRBD1 (5 bases). Germline assignment: CDR1 LNHNV and CDR2 YYDKDF (reference sequence). V lost 1 base to trimming and J lost 4 bases, with 13 bases between them. The CDR3 totals 15 residues. CDR3 amino acids: CATSRGEGQGTEAFF. CDR3 coding DNA: TGTGCCACCAGCAGAGGGGAGGGGCAGGGCACTGAAGCTTTCTTT.

The rearrangement links TRBV4-1 to TRBJ2-7; D may be TRBD2 (6 bases). Per germline, CDR1 MGHRA and CDR2 YSYEKL. This CDR3 contains 13 residues. Trimming removed 6 bases from V and 1 base from J, with 10 bases in between. CDR3: CASSRGTSYEQYF. The CDR3 nucleotides are TGCGCCAGCAGTCGCGGGACGTCCTACGAGCAGTACTTC.

CDR3 region: CASSFYRNNEQFF. CDR3 DNA sequence: TGTGCCAGCAGTTTCTACAGGAACAATGAGCAGTTCTTC. J is TRBJ2-1 and V is TRBV27, with a weak D call TRBD1 (5 bases). This CDR3 has 13 amino acids. Germline V gene lookup returns CDR1 MNHEY and CDR2 SMNVEV (reference sequence). V was pared by 3 bases and J by 5 bases, with 8 bases between.

The chain combines TRBV6-5 with TRBJ1-1, with 9 bases lining up with TRBD1. From germline, CDR1 is MNHEY and CDR2 SVGAGI. This CDR3 has 15 residues. The trim removed 5 bases at V and 3 bases at J, leaving 7 bases unmatched. The CDR3, as DNA: TGTGCCAGCAGTGTAAGGACAGGGGAGTACACTGAAGCTTTCTTT. It encodes CASSVRTGEYTEAFF.

The J gene is TRBJ2-7, the V gene TRBV20-1, with D hard to call. The V and J ends lost 3 bases and 11 bases respectively, with 14 bases between them. Per germline, CDR1 DFQATT and CDR2 SNEGSKA (reference sequence). The CDR3 has 11 amino acids. The CDR3 reads CSARESGEKYF. CDR3 bases: TGCAGTGCTAGGGAGAGTGGAGAAAAGTACTTC.

The V call is TRBV6-4, the J call TRBJ2-2, with 8 positions matching TRBD2. V was clipped by 0 bases and J by 1 base; unmatched bases: 1. The CDR3 sequence is 16 residues long. Germline CDR1 and CDR2: MRHNA and SNTAGT. As DNA, the CDR3 is TGTGCCAGCAGTGACTCCGGGGGGGGGAACACCGGGGAGCTGTTTTTT. It translates to CASSDSGGGNTGELFF.

This clone showed up many times. The V call is TRBV7-9, the J call TRBJ2-1; 11 bases map to TRBD2. The length of the CDR3 is 14 residues. Per germline, CDR1 SEHNR and CDR2 FQNEAQ (reference sequence). The V and J ends lost 4 bases and 6 bases, in that order; junction bases with no gene match: 2. The CDR3 bases are TGTGCCAGCAGCTATAGCGGGGGGGCCAATGAGCAGTTCTTC. It translates to CASSYSGGANEQFF.

V and J are TRBV29-1 and TRBJ2-2; 12 nucleotides line up with TRBD2. Germline CDR1 and CDR2: SQVTM and ANQGSEA. The CDR3 runs 13 residues. Losses at the gene ends were 6 bases for V and 9 bases for J; bases not matched to a gene: 5. CDR3 DNA: TGCAGCGTCCGACTAGCGGGGGACAGGGAGCTGTTTTTT. Amino acid sequence: CSVRLAGDRELFF.

CDR3 region: CASSPQVGQGMYEQYF. Written as DNA, the CDR3 is TGCGCCAGCAGTCCCCAGGTTGGACAGGGGATGTACGAGCAGTACTTC. This chain uses TRBV5-1 with TRBJ2-7, with 9 bases matching TRBD1. CDR3 length equals 16 residues. With 5 bases clipped from V and 4 bases from J, the junction kept 13 bases outside the gene matches. Germline V CDR1 and CDR2: SGHRS, YFSETQ.

The chain joins TRBV5-1 to TRBJ2-7, with D maybe TRBD1 (6 bases). V lost 5 bases, J lost 6 bases, and 15 bases lay in between. The CDR3 is 13 residues long. Germline assignment: CDR1 SGHRS and CDR2 YFSETQ. CDR3 sequence (DNA): TGCGCCAGCAGTGGTTTACAGGGCCGCGAGCAGTACTTC. Its translation is CASSGLQGREQYF. Full variable domain (rest looked up from reference TRBV5-1 and TRBJ2-7): KAGVTQTPRYLIKTRGQQVTLSCSPISGHRSVSWYQQTPGQGLQFLFEYFSETQRNKGNFPGRFSGRQFSNSRSEMNVSTLELGDSALYLCASSGLQGREQYFGPGTRLTVT.

Of note for this clone: Other DNA sequences from this sample encode an identical CDR3 as well. The chain carries TRBV7-3 and TRBJ2-7; a possible D gene is TRBD2 (5 bases). Trimming shortened V by 1 base and J by 5 bases, and 9 bases separated the two germline ends. Germline V gene lookup returns CDR1 SGHTA and CDR2 FQGTGA. CDR3 length equals 13 residues. The CDR3 sequence: CASSLKVRDEQYF. CDR3 coding DNA: TGTGCCAGCAGCTTAAAGGTGAGGGACGAGCAGTACTTC.

This chain joins TRBV6-4 and TRBJ2-1; 8 bases match TRBD2. The CDR3 has 16 amino acids. Germline trimming cut 0 bases from V and 4 bases from J; bases unmatched to any gene: 5. Germline lookup yields CDR1 MRHNA and CDR2 SNTAGT. The DNA for the CDR3 is TGTGCCAGCAGTGACTCGATCGCGGGGGGTTACAATGAGCAGTTCTTC. It codes for CASSDSIAGGYNEQFF.

CDR3 loop: CASSQGLASLDTQYF. The CDR3 region has the DNA TGCGCCAGCAGCCAGGGACTAGCGTCCTTGGATACGCAGTATTTT. The genes are TRBV4-1 and TRBJ2-3; 10 bases match TRBD2. Germline loops: CDR1 MGHRA, CDR2 YSYEKL. The CDR3 is 15 amino acids. V lost 3 bases to trimming and J lost 6 bases; unmatched junction nucleotides: 6.

The chain recombines TRBV5-4 with TRBJ2-7, with 11 bases fitting TRBD2. This CDR3 is built from 13 residues. Germline lookup yields CDR1 SGHNT and CDR2 YYREEE (reference sequence). V lost 5 bases, J lost 5 bases, and 3 bases stayed unmatched. The CDR3 DNA sequence: TGTGCCAGCAGGACTAGCGGGACCAACGAGCAGTACTTC. Its protein is CASRTSGTNEQYF.

The table lists this clone with a count of one. V is TRBV6-5 and J is TRBJ1-1; TRBD1 might be the D (5 bases). There are 14 residues in the CDR3. Germline V CDR1 and CDR2: MNHEY, SVGAGI. Trimming removed 1 base from V and 4 bases from J, with 10 bases in between. Here the CDR3 reads CASSYLQGGTEAFF. CDR3 sequence (DNA): TGTGCCAGCAGTTACTTGCAGGGTGGCACTGAAGCTTTCTTT.

The CDR3 DNA follows: TGTGCCAGCTCACCAACAGATACAGGGGCCTTAGGCAATCAGCCCCAGCATTTT. It codes for CASSPTDTGALGNQPQHF. The chain uses TRBV18 and TRBJ1-5; 7 nucleotides line up with TRBD1. The V gene end was trimmed by 2 bases and the J gene end by 2 bases; junction bases not matched to a gene: 12. This CDR3 is 18 amino acids long. Germline-derived CDR1 and CDR2 are KGHSH and LQKENI.